These 15 T cell receptor beta chains were sequenced from one sample in a study of CD8+ T cells in alopecia areata. The authors extracted RNA and reverse transcribed it into cDNA as the sequencing template. Assay used: immunoSEQ multiplex PCR; TCRdb lists only in-frame clones, some missing. Here the sample spans about 200,000 clones, about three fifths being singletons. The treatment here: oral pan-JAK inhibitor, 5-10 mg twice daily. The input for sequencing was CD4+ T cells sorted from blood, taken at week 49, from a patient treated with tofacitinib. The origin of the receptors is a human donor with alopecia areata.

The rearrangement joins TRBV4-3 to TRBJ2-7, with a possible D match to TRBD2 (6 bases). V gave up 0 bases and J gave up 3 bases, with 9 bases separating them. Per germline, CDR1 LGHNA and CDR2 YSLEER. This CDR3 is built from 14 residues. CDR3 region: CASSQETGVYEQYF. The CDR3 DNA is TGCGCCAGCAGCCAAGAAACGGGGGTCTACGAGCAGTACTTC.

This clone turned up a few times. The J gene is TRBJ1-5, the V gene TRBV7-2, with a weak D call TRBD1 (5 bases). The CDR3 is 17 amino acids. Trimming left V 5 bases short and J 2 bases short, with 19 bases between. Germline assignment: CDR1 SGHTA and CDR2 FQGNSA. The CDR3 DNA follows: TGTGCCAGCAGCCCAGAGGTGGGGCCTATAGGCAATCAGCCCCAGCATTTT. Amino acid sequence: CASSPEVGPIGNQPQHF.

The chain uses TRBV25-1 and TRBJ2-1; D unresolved. Trimming shortened V by 7 bases and J by 1 base, and 14 bases separated the two germline ends. This CDR3 region has 15 residues. The germline V gene encodes CDR1 MGHDK and CDR2 SYGVNS. This chain's CDR3 is CASTYSLSSYNEQFF. In DNA form, the CDR3 reads TGTGCCAGCACCTACAGCCTATCGTCCTACAATGAGCAGTTCTTC.

The rearrangement links TRBV10-3 to TRBJ2-2; 7 bases line up with TRBD2. The CDR3 sequence is 17 residues long. CDR1 and CDR2 from the germline V gene are ENHRY and SYGVKD. The junction had 12 bases not matched to a gene; V was cut back by 3 bases and J by 5 bases. The CDR3 protein is CAISDSLGGSSTGELFF. DNA for the CDR3: TGTGCCATCAGTGATTCCCTCGGGGGGAGTTCGACCGGGGAGCTGTTTTTT.

CDR3 DNA sequence: TGTGCCAGCAGCCCCGGCCAGGGTATCTATGGCTACACCTTC. Protein sequence: CASSPGQGIYGYTF. The chain joins TRBV7-2 to TRBJ1-2; perhaps TRBD1 as D (5 bases). Per germline, CDR1 SGHTA and CDR2 FQGNSA. The CDR3 is made up of 14 amino acids. Trimming left V 5 bases short and J 4 bases short, with 14 bases between.

This clone was seen a handful of times. The CDR3 bases are TGTGCCAGCAGCTCCCAAGACAGATACAATGAGCAGTTCTTC. Encoded protein: CASSSQDRYNEQFF. The chain joins TRBV11-3 to TRBJ2-1; a possible D gene is TRBD1 (5 bases). The CDR3 is 14 residues long. Trimming cost V 4 bases and J 4 bases, with 11 bases left between them. The germline V gene encodes CDR1 SGHNT and CDR2 YENEEA.

The chain employs TRBV6-5 and TRBJ2-7; TRBD2 matches at 7 bases. V trimming: 5 bases; J trimming: 1 base; junction bases outside the gene matches: 5. The CDR3 has 14 residues. Looked up from germline, CDR1 is MNHEY and CDR2 is SVGAGI. The CDR3 here is CASSQREGSYEQYF. In DNA form, the CDR3 reads TGTGCCAGCAGTCAGAGGGAGGGGTCCTACGAGCAGTACTTC.

CDR3 loop: CASGLRGNTEAFF. CDR3 bases: TGCGCCAGCGGACTCAGGGGGAACACTGAAGCTTTCTTT. The gene calls are TRBV5-1 and TRBJ1-1, with a tentative D call TRBD1 (6 bases). There are 13 residues in the CDR3. Germline CDR1 SGHRS, CDR2 YFSETQ. Trimming took off 7 bases at V and 1 base at J, with 11 bases between the two ends.

V gene TRBV29-1 combines with J gene TRBJ1-3; 9 nucleotides line up with TRBD1. V was clipped by 4 bases and J by 4 bases; unmatched bases: 2. Germline V gene sequence: CDR1 SQVTM, CDR2 ANQGSEA. This CDR3 has 13 amino acids. Written as DNA, the CDR3 is TGCAGCGTTGGGACAGGGGAAGGAAACACCATATATTTT. The encoded protein is CSVGTGEGNTIYF.

Worth noting for this clone: Other DNA sequences in this sample translate to the same CDR3. V and J are TRBV29-1 and TRBJ2-7, with D unclear. This CDR3 contains 11 residues. Germline assignment: CDR1 SQVTM and CDR2 ANQGSEA. Trimming took 2 bases from V and 6 from J, leaving 8 bases between them. In nucleotides, the CDR3 is TGCAGCGTTGAACAAGGGCGCGAGCAGTACTTC. Translating gives CSVEQGREQYF.

This clone has only one observation. CDR3 bases: TGCGCCAGCAGCTTGGGGACAGGGGGGAACACTGAAGCTTTCTTT. It translates to CASSLGTGGNTEAFF. The chain links TRBV5-1 to TRBJ1-1, with TRBD1 identical over 10 bases. From germline, CDR1 is SGHRS and CDR2 YFSETQ. Unmatched junction bases numbered 0, after V lost 0 bases and J lost 1 base. This CDR3 has 15 amino acids.

This clone appeared a few times. The chain recombines TRBV10-3 with TRBJ2-4, with D tentatively TRBD1 (6 bases). From germline, CDR1 is ENHRY and CDR2 SYGVKD. CDR3 length equals 14 residues. V was clipped by 2 bases and J by 5 bases, with 10 bases between them. The CDR3 DNA reads as TGTGCCATCAGTGAGCACAGGGACCAAAACATTCAGTACTTC. Protein: CAISEHRDQNIQYF.

V is TRBV30 and J is TRBJ1-5; tentative D call: TRBD1 (6 bases). The germline V gene encodes CDR1 GTSNPN and CDR2 SVGIG (reference sequence). With 1 base removed from V and 6 bases from J, the gap between germline ends came to 10 bases. The CDR3 has 13 amino acids. CDR3 amino acids: CAWSGQVLQPQHF. The CDR3 bases are TGTGCCTGGAGTGGACAGGTACTTCAGCCCCAGCATTTT.

The chain recombines TRBV10-3 with TRBJ1-1, with TRBD1 matching 7 bases. Germline assignment: CDR1 ENHRY and CDR2 SYGVKD. The CDR3 extends over 12 amino acids. V lost 10 bases, J lost 4 bases, and 6 bases stayed unmatched. This CDR3 is CATWTGVTEAFF. CDR3 bases: TGTGCCACCTGGACAGGTGTCACTGAAGCTTTCTTT.

V gene TRBV29-1 combines with J gene TRBJ2-7, with 9 bases that match TRBD2. Germline V gene sequence: CDR1 SQVTM, CDR2 ANQGSEA. Germline trimming cut 7 bases from V and 1 base from J; bases unmatched to any gene: 8. The CDR3 loop spans 14 amino acids. The CDR3 loop is CSARPAGGSYEQYF. The CDR3 DNA reads TGCAGCGCACGTCCAGCGGGAGGTTCCTACGAGCAGTACTTC.